This record looks at one T cell receptor (beta chain) sequence and its context. Its cognate antigen has yet to be identified. Within one base of it there is no much larger clone, and no base qualities were kept. This specimen comes from a study of a mutant IDH1 vaccine in newly diagnosed glioma (dated by TCRdb to about 2021). As for the study more broadly: Vaccination began 4-6 weeks after radiotherapy alone, or alongside temozolomide cycles in the chemotherapy-containing groups. The week-35 safety follow-up took place at visit V12, and the week-47 end of study took place at visit V13. Peripheral blood samples were drawn at six visits, namely V03 (baseline), V05, V07, V10, V12 and V13. Before enrollment, patients had received standard therapy of radiotherapy alone, temozolomide alone, or radiochemotherapy with temozolomide; most received the combination. Of the 32 patients who were treated, approximately 62% were male and 37.5% were female, and the mean age was about 40 years. Longitudinal TCRB deep sequencing was done for about two dozen treated patients, wherever samples were available for exploratory analyses.

According to the study, the label for this sample's time point signals: week 35, safety follow-up. A 20-mer mutant IDH1 peptide at 300 micrograms in Montanide made up each vaccine dose, which was injected subcutaneously together with topical imiquimod. Eight vaccinations were administered to patients in weeks 1, 3, 5, 7, 11, 15, 19 and 23, corresponding to visits V03 through V10. Newly diagnosed WHO grade 3 or 4 IDH1-mutant astrocytomas showing loss of nuclear ATRX were present in the donors. The samples were drawn from NOA16, a multicentre, single-arm, open-label phase I trial in Germany that tested a mutant IDH1 peptide vaccine in humans for the first time. Genomic DNA for TCRB sequencing was isolated from EDTA blood with the DNeasy Blood and Tissue Kit. The library was built by means of the immunoSEQ multiplex PCR assay. The hsTCRB Kit was used according to the manufacturer's protocol to amplify rearranged TCR beta chain sequences. Sequencing of TCRB libraries was carried out on an Illumina MiSeq. The authors' pipeline ran thus. The kit vendor's proprietary platform handled demultiplexing, trimming and gene mapping. TCRdb mirrors the immuneACCESS table, restricted to in-frame sequences. Some clones are absent from its copies; in checked studies, under half trace to an unresolved V gene, and the reason for the others is unknown. The V and J calls and clone size come from that table; D and trimming were worked out from the DNA. The sample yields around 60,000 clones; 80% to 85% were counted once. Jointly, the top ten make up around 4% of the sample.

Study-wide conclusions, independent of this receptor: Pseudoprogression seemed to be unrelated to changes in the top peripheral T cell clonotypes found by TCRB sequencing. Vaccine-induced immune responses across multiple MHC alleles were detected in about 92% of patients. PBMC samples for TCRB deep sequencing were selected based on availability. According to the authors, sample limitations meant that analyses of patient blood samples could not be reproduced.

V and J are truncated by 5 bases and 6 bases respectively, leaving an intervening sequence of 14 bases. According to the germline V gene (reference sequence), CDR1 reads PRHDT and CDR2 reads FYEKMQ. From its cysteine to its phenylalanine, the CDR3 spans 13 amino acids. Kept here is only the CDR3 DNA, which spans 39 bases and is read in frame from base 1. The source of this sequence is a man aged 30-40 years with glioma. Sample: PBMCs, taken from a glioma patient whose treatment included an IDH1 peptide vaccine. The rearrangement combines TRBV13 with TRBJ2-7, with no confidently assigned D gene. The CDR3 loop reads CASSLGWGIEQYF. The DNA sequence is given as TGTGCCAGCAGCCTTGGGTGGGGAATCGAGCAGTACTTC.